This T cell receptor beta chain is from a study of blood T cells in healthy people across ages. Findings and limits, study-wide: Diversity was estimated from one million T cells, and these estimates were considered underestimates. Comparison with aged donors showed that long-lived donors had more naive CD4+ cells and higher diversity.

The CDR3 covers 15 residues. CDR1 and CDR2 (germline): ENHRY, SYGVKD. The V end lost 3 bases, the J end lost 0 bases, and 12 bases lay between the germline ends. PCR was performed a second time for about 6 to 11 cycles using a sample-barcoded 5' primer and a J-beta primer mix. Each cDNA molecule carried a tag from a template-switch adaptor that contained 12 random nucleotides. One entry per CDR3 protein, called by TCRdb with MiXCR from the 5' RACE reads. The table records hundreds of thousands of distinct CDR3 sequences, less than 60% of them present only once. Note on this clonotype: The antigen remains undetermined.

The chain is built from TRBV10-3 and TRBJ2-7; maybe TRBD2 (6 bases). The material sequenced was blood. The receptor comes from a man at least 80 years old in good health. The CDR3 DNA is TGTGCCATCAGTGAAAAGGCGGGAAGCTCCTACGAGCAGTACTTC. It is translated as CAISEKAGSSYEQYF.